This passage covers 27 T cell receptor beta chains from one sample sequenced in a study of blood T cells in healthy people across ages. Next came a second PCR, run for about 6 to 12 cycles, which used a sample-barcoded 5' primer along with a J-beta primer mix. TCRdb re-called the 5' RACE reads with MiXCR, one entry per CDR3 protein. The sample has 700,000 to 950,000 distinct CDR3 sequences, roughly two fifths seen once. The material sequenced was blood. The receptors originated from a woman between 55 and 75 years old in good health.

CDR3 DNA: TGTGCCAGCAGTTTGGGGACCAGCCCCGAAGAGACCCAGTACTTC. Amino acid sequence: CASSLGTSPEETQYF. The gene calls are TRBV12-3 or TRBV12-4 and TRBJ2-5; D may be TRBD1 or TRBD2 (5 bases each). The ends were cut back, 3 bases at V and 3 bases at J, with 14 bases in the middle. CDR3 length: 15 residues.

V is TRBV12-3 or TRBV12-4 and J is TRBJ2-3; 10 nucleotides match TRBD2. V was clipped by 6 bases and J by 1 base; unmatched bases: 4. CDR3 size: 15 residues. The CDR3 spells CASRSAGGRTDTQYF. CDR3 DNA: TGTGCCAGCAGATCAGCGGGGGGGCGCACAGATACGCAGTATTTT.

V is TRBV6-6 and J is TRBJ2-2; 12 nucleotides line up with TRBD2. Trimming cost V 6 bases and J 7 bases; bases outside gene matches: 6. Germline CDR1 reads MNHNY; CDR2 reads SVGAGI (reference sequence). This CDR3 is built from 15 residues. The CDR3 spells CASRLAGGPSGELFF. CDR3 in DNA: TGTGCCAGCAGGCTAGCGGGAGGGCCGAGCGGGGAGCTGTTTTTT.

This chain's CDR3 is CSAKSVTSGGDNEQFF. In DNA, the CDR3 is TGCAGTGCTAAAAGCGTCACTAGCGGGGGGGACAATGAGCAGTTCTTC. The V gene is TRBV20-1, the J gene TRBJ2-1, with 13 bases matching TRBD2. CDR1 DFQATT and CDR2 SNEGSKA come from the germline V gene (reference sequence). The CDR3 spans 16 residues. The trim removed 4 bases at V and 5 bases at J, leaving 8 bases unmatched.

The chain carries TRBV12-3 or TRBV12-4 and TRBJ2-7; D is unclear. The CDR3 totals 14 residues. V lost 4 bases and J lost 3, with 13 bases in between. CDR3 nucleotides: TGTGCCAGCAGTTGCATATCCAGTATCTACGAGCAGTACTTC. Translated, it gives CASSCISSIYEQYF.

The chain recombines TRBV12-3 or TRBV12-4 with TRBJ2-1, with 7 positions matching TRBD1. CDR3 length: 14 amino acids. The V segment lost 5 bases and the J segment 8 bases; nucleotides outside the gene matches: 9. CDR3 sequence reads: CASSTPGQSDEQFF. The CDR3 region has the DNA TGTGCCAGCAGTACTCCGGGACAGAGCGATGAGCAGTTCTTC.

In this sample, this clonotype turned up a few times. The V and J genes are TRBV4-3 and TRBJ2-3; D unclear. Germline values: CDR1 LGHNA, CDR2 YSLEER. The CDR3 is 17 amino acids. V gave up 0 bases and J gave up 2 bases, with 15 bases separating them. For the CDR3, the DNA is TGCGCCAGCAGCCAAGATCCGACAACCCCTGTCACAGATACGCAGTATTTT. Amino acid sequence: CASSQDPTTPVTDTQYF.

CDR3 bases: TGTGCCAGCACTCTAAGATTGCAGGGTACGCAGTATTTT. Translated, it gives CASTLRLQGTQYF. The chain recombines TRBV6-2 or TRBV6-3 with TRBJ2-3; D possibly corresponds to TRBD1 (5 bases). Trimming removed 7 bases at V and 8 bases at J, with 16 bases between. CDR1 is MNHEY and CDR2 is SVGEGT in the germline V gene. CDR3 length: 13 amino acids.

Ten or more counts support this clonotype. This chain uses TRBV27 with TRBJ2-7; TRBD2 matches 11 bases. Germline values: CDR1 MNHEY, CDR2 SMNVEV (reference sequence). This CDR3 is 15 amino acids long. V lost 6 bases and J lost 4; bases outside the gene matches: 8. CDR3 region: CASSLLAGGPYEQYF. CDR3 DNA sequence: TGTGCCAGCAGCCTGTTAGCGGGAGGGCCTTACGAGCAGTACTTC.

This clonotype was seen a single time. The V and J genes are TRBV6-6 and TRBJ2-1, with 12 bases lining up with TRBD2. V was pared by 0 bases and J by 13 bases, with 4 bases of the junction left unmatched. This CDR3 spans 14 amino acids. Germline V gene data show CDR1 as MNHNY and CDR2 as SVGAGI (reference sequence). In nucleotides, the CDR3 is TGTGCCAGCAGTTACTCGGGGACTAGCGGGTCTCAGTTCTTC. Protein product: CASSYSGTSGSQFF.

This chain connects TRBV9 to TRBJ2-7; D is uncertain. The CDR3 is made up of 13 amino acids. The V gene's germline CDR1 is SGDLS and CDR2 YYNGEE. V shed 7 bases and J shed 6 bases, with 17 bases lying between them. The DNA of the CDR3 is TGTGCCAGCGGCCCAACGCTAGGGCGCGAGCAGTACTTC. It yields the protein CASGPTLGREQYF.

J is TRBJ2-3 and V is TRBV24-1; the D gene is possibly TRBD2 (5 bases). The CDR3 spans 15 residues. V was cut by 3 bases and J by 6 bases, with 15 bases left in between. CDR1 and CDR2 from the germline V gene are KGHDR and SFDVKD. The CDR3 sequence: CATSDRVLRGDTQYF. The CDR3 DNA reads TGTGCCACCAGTGATCGGGTCCTGCGCGGGGATACGCAGTATTTT.

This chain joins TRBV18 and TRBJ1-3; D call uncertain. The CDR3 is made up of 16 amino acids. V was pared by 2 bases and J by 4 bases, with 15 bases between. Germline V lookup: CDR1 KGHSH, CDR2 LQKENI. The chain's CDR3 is CASSPIKAKGGNTIYF. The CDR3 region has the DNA TGTGCCAGCTCACCAATAAAGGCGAAAGGCGGAAACACCATATATTTT.

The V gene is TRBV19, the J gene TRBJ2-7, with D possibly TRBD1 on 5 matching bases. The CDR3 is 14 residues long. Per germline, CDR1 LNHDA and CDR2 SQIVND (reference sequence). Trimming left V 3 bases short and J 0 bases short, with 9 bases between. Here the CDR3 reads CASSMHRSSYEQYF. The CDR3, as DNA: TGTGCCAGTAGTATGCACAGGAGCTCCTACGAGCAGTACTTC.

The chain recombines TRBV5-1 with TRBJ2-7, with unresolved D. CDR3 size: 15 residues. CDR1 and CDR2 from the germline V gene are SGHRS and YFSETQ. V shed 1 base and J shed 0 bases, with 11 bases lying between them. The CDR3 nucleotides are TGCGCCAGCAGCTTGCATGCTGCTAGCTCCTACGAGCAGTACTTC. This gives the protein CASSLHAASSYEQYF.

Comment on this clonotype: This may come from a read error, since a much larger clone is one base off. CDR3 bases: TGTGCCAGCAGCGCGCGGCTAGCCAATGCAGAGACGCAGTATTTT. It translates to CASSARLANAETQYF. The chain joins TRBV7-3 to TRBJ2-3; a possible D gene is TRBD2 (5 bases). CDR3 length: 15 amino acids. Germline CDR1 and CDR2: SGHTA and FQGTGA. The whole variable domain, filled in from reference TRBV7-3 and TRBJ2-3, reads GAGVSQTPSNKVTEKGKYVELRCDPISGHTALYWYRQSLGQGPEFLIYFQGTGAADDSGLPNDRFFAVRPEGSVSTLKIQRTERGDSAVYLCASSARLANAETQYFGPGTRLTVL.

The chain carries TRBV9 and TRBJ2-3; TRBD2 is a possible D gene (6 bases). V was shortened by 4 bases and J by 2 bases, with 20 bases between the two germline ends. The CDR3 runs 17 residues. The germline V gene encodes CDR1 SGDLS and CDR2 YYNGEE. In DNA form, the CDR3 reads TGTGCCAGCAGCAAGGGGAGGCAGGCCCTTTTCACAGATACGCAGTATTTT. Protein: CASSKGRQALFTDTQYF.

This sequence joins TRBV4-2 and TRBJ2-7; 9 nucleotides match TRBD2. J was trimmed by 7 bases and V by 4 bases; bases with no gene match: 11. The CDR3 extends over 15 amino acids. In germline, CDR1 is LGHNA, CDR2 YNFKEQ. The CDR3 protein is CASSPSGGGAYEQYF. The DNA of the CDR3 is TGTGCCAGCAGCCCCTCGGGCGGGGGGGCATATGAGCAGTACTTC.

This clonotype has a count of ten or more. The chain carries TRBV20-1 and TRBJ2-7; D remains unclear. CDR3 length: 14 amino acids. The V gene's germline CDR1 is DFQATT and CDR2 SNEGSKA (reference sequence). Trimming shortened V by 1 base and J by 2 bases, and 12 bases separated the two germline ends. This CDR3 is CSARVVTDPYEQYF. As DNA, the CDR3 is TGCAGTGCTAGAGTAGTGACCGATCCCTACGAGCAGTACTTC.

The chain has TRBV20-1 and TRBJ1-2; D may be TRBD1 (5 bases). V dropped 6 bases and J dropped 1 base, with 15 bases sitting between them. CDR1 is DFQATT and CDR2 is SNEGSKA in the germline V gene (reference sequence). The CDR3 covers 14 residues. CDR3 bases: TGCAGTGCCACTGACAGAGAATTTAACTATGGCTACACCTTC. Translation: CSATDREFNYGYTF.

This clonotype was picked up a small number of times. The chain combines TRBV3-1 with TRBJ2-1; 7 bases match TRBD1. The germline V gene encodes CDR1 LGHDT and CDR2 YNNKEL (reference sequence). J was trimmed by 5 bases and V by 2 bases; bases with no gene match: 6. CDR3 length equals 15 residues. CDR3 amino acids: CASSQWDSGHNEQFF. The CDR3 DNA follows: TGTGCCAGCAGCCAATGGGACAGTGGACACAATGAGCAGTTCTTC.

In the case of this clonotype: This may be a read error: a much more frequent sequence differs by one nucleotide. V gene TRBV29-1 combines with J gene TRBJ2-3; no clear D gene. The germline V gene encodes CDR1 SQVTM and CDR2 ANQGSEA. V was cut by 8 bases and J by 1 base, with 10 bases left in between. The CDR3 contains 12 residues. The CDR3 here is CSTMVGTDTQYF. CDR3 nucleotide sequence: TGCAGCACCATGGTGGGCACAGATACGCAGTATTTT.

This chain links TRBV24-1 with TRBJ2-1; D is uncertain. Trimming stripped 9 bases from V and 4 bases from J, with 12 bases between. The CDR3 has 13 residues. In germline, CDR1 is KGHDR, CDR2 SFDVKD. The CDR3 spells CATRRGGYNEQFF. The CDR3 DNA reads TGTGCCACCCGGCGCGGTGGATACAATGAGCAGTTCTTC.

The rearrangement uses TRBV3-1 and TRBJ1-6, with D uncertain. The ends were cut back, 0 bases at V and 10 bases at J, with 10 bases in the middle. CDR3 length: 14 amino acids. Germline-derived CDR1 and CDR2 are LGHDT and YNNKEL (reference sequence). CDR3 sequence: CASSQDRRGSPLHF. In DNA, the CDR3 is TGTGCCAGCAGCCAAGACAGGCGGGGATCACCCCTCCACTTT.

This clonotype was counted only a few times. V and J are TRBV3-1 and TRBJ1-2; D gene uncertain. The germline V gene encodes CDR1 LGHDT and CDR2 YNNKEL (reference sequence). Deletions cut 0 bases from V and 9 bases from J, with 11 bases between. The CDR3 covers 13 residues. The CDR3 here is CASSQDPPWSYTF. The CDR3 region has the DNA TGTGCCAGCAGCCAAGATCCGCCGTGGAGCTACACCTTC.

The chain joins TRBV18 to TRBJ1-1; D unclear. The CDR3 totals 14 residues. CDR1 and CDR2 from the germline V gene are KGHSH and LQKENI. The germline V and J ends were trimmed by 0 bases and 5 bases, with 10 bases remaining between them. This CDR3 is CASSPPSLRTEAFF. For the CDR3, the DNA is TGTGCCAGCTCACCACCGTCACTTAGGACTGAAGCTTTCTTT.

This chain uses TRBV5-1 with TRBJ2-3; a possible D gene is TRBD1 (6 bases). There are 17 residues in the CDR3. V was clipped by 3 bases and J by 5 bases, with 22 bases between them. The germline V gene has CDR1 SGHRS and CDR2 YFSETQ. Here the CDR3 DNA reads TGCGCCAGCAGCTCCGGTGGGACAAACCCATCGGTAGATACGCAGTATTTT. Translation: CASSSGGTNPSVDTQYF.